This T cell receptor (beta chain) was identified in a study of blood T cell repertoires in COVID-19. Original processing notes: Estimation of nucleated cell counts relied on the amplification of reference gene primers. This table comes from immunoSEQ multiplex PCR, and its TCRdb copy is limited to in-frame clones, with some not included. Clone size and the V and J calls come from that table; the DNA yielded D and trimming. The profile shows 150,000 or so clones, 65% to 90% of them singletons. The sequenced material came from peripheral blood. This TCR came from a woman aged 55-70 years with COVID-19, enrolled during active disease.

The CDR3: CASRRTGAYEQYF. The CDR3 region has the DNA TGTGCCAGCAGGCGGACAGGCGCCTACGAGCAGTACTTC. The chain carries TRBV6-1 and TRBJ2-7; TRBD1 agrees at 7 bases. V dropped 6 bases and J dropped 2; count of bases not matched to a gene: 4. Germline lookup yields CDR1 MNHNS and CDR2 SASEGT. The CDR3 runs 13 residues.